Reported below is one TCR beta chain. Original analysis: Reference gene primer amplification gave nucleated cell count estimates. Profiling relied on immunoSEQ multiplex PCR, and the TCRdb table lists in-frame clones only, not all of them. The V and J calls and clone size were taken over from that table, and D and trimming were inferred from the DNA. In the table there are some 150,000 clones, roughly 84% of which are singletons. CDR1 is SGHAT, CDR2 FQNNGV, per germline. The length of the CDR3 is 15 residues. Trimming cost V 3 bases and J 3 bases, with 13 bases left between them. These data originate in a study of blood T cell repertoires in COVID-19. Study-wide background: COVID-19 samples collected from the United States, Italy and Spain covered acute and convalescent phases. From T cells, B-cell-depleted T cells, or PBMCs came the material, which was cDNA or gDNA.

The sample taken for sequencing was peripheral blood. This receptor was identified in a woman aged 55-70 years with acute or convalescent COVID-19. This chain links TRBV11-2 with TRBJ2-3; TRBD1 might be the D (6 bases). The CDR3 region is CASSFRGSTTDTQYF. The CDR3 region has the DNA TGTGCCAGCAGCTTTAGGGGGTCCACGACAGATACGCAGTATTTT. The full variable domain, completed using reference TRBV11-2 and TRBJ2-3, is EAGVAQSPRYKIIEKRQSVAFWCNPISGHATLYWYQQILGQGPKLLIQFQNNGVVDDSQLPKDRFSAERLKGVDSTLKIQPAKLEDSAVYLCASSFRGSTTDTQYFGPGTRLTVL.